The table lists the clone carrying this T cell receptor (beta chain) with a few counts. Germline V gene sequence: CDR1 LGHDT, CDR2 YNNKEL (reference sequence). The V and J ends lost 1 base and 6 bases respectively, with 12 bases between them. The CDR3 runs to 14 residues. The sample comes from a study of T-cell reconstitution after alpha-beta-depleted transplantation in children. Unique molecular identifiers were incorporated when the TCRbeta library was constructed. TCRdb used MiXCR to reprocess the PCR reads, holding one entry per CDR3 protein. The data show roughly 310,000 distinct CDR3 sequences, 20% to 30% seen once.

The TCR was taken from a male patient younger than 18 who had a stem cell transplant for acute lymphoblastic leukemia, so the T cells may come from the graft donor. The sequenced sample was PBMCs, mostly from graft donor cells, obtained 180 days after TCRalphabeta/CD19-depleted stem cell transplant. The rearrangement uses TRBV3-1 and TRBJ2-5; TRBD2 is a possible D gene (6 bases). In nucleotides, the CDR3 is TGTGCCAGCAGCCAAGCGGGAGCCGGACAGACCCAGTACTTC. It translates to CASSQAGAGQTQYF.